These 31 T cell receptor beta chains were all obtained from the same sample, sequenced in a study of cytomegalovirus exposure and HLA in healthy donors. 13 Jbeta primers and 60 Vbeta primers were used for the PCR. The assay was immunoSEQ multiplex PCR, and TCRdb's table has in-frame clones only and misses some. The sample lists about 130,000 clones, about four fifths occurring once. The sample taken for sequencing was PBMCs. The receptor set was obtained from a man aged 25 to 45 in good health.

The CDR3 DNA reads TGTGCCATCTCGCAGGGGAGGGAGACAGATACGCAGTATTTT. The encoded protein is CAISQGRETDTQYF. The rearrangement joins TRBV28 to TRBJ2-3; D may be TRBD2 (7 bases). Trimming removed 10 bases at V and 3 bases at J, with 17 bases between. Germline CDR1 reads MDHEN; CDR2 reads SYDVKM. This CDR3 is 14 amino acids long.

This clone was recorded a few times. V and J are TRBV4-3 and TRBJ2-7; 7 bases are a match to TRBD2. Per the germline V gene, CDR1 is LGHNA and CDR2 is YSLEER. V trimming: 1 base; J trimming: 6 bases; junction bases outside the gene matches: 9. The CDR3 is 15 residues long. Written as DNA, the CDR3 is TGCGCCAGCAGCCAAGCCTTAACGGGAGGTTCCGAGCAGTACTTC. Protein sequence: CASSQALTGGSEQYF.

The chain's CDR3 is CASSPYTLGYSSNTEAFF. CDR3 nucleotides: TGTGCCAGCTCACCCTATACACTAGGCTACTCCTCGAACACTGAAGCTTTCTTT. The chain uses TRBV18 and TRBJ1-1; D remains unclear. Looked up from germline, CDR1 is KGHSH and CDR2 is LQKENI. CDR3 length equals 18 residues. V was shortened by 3 bases and J by 1 base, with 21 bases between the two germline ends.

The chain recombines TRBV19 with TRBJ1-5, with D tentatively TRBD1 (5 bases). The CDR3 extends over 16 amino acids. The ends were cut back, 0 bases at V and 0 bases at J, with 9 bases in the middle. Germline V CDR1 and CDR2: LNHDA, SQIVND (reference sequence). CDR3 in amino acids: CASSIEGGYSNQPQHF. The CDR3 DNA is TGTGCCAGTAGTATAGAGGGGGGATATAGCAATCAGCCCCAGCATTTT.

The chain carries TRBV7-3 and TRBJ2-5; 11 bases align to TRBD1. The J segment lost 9 bases and the V segment lost 4 bases, leaving 7 bases of the junction unmatched. Germline loops: CDR1 SGHTA, CDR2 FQGTGA. The CDR3 is made up of 14 amino acids. CDR3 DNA: TGTGCCAGCAGCTCTGGACAGGGGGCGAAGGCCCAGTACTTC. Translating gives CASSSGQGAKAQYF.

The chain uses TRBV18 and TRBJ2-5; TRBD1 agrees at 9 bases. Per the germline V gene, CDR1 is KGHSH and CDR2 is LQKENI. V lost 3 bases to trimming and J lost 2 bases; unmatched junction nucleotides: 4. This CDR3 is 15 amino acids long. The CDR3 protein is CASSPGQGRQETQYF. CDR3 sequence (DNA): TGTGCCAGCTCACCGGGACAGGGAAGACAAGAGACCCAGTACTTC.

The chain joins TRBV4-2 to TRBJ2-7, with D maybe TRBD1 (6 bases). The CDR3 loop spans 16 amino acids. The germline V gene encodes CDR1 LGHNA and CDR2 YNFKEQ. The V and J ends lost 4 bases and 1 base respectively, with 17 bases between them. The CDR3 spells CASSRDTGSISYEQYF. Here the CDR3 DNA reads TGTGCCAGCAGCCGGGACACCGGGTCTATATCCTACGAGCAGTACTTC.

The chain employs TRBV15 and TRBJ2-5; no firm D call. Germline-derived CDR1 and CDR2 are LNHNV and YYDKDF (reference sequence). The CDR3 sequence is 14 residues long. With 0 bases removed from V and 11 bases from J, the gap between germline ends came to 16 bases. CDR3: CATSRDLVTDKQYF. The CDR3 nucleotides are TGTGCCACCAGCAGAGATCTCGTTACAGACAAGCAGTACTTC.

As for this clone: At one of its ends the junction is not consistent with the germline gene, which may arise from a read error. V is TRBV7-9 and J is TRBJ1-1; 7 nucleotides align to TRBD1. CDR3 length equals 12 residues. Germline values: CDR1 SEHNR, CDR2 FQNEAQ (reference sequence). The CDR3 DNA follows: TGTTCCAGCAGCTGGGACAGCCTTGAAGCTTTCTTT. Translated: CSSSWDSLEAFF.

This chain links TRBV19 with TRBJ2-2; D possibly corresponds to TRBD2 (5 bases). V lost 3 bases, J lost 13 bases, and 18 bases lay in between. Per germline, CDR1 LNHDA and CDR2 SQIVND (reference sequence). This CDR3 is built from 14 residues. The CDR3 loop reads CASSIGVAPEGLFF. The CDR3 DNA reads as TGTGCCAGTAGTATCGGAGTAGCCCCCGAGGGGCTGTTTTTT.

This clone was recorded only once. The J gene is TRBJ2-7, the V gene TRBV4-3; 12 nucleotides agree with TRBD2. V was clipped by 0 bases and J by 1 base; unmatched bases: 13. This CDR3 is 20 amino acids long. Germline V gene sequence: CDR1 LGHNA, CDR2 YSLEER. The CDR3 is CASSQDRGGLAGSGSYEQYF. Written as DNA, the CDR3 is TGCGCCAGCAGCCAAGATCGAGGGGGACTAGCGGGTTCGGGTTCCTACGAGCAGTACTTC.

This clone has more than one count but fewer than ten. The chain joins TRBV29-1 to TRBJ1-1; 11 bases are a match to TRBD1. V lost 3 bases to trimming and J lost 5 bases; unmatched junction nucleotides: 5. The CDR3 covers 14 residues. Germline loops: CDR1 SQVTM, CDR2 ANQGSEA. CDR3 sequence reads: CSVEIGTGGTEAFF. CDR3 nucleotides: TGCAGCGTTGAGATAGGGACAGGGGGAACTGAAGCTTTCTTT.

The chain is built from TRBV29-1 and TRBJ2-7; 8 positions agree with TRBD2. CDR1 and CDR2 (germline): SQVTM, ANQGSEA. V shed 4 bases and J 6 bases; nucleotides not matched to a gene: 5. There are 12 residues in the CDR3. Written as DNA, the CDR3 is TGCAGCGTTGGGTCGGGAGGGGGCGAGCAGTACTTC. It codes for CSVGSGGGEQYF.

The gene calls are TRBV10-1 and TRBJ2-7, with 7 positions matching TRBD1. There are 15 residues in the CDR3. V shed 9 bases and J 1 base; nucleotides not matched to a gene: 12. Germline V gives CDR1 WNHNN, CDR2 SYGVQD (reference sequence). CDR3 residues: CARSSPDRVSYEQYF. CDR3 nucleotides: TGCGCCAGAAGCTCCCCAGACAGGGTGTCCTACGAGCAGTACTTC.

The chain links TRBV7-2 to TRBJ2-3; perhaps TRBD2 as D (5 bases). Germline CDR1 reads SGHTA; CDR2 reads FQGNSA. The CDR3 has 14 amino acids. The V end lost 8 bases, the J end lost 3 bases, and 15 bases lay between the germline ends. In nucleotides, the CDR3 is TGTGCCAGCTCCTTAGGAGGTGCGACAGATACGCAGTATTTT. Residues: CASSLGGATDTQYF.

The chain employs TRBV10-1 and TRBJ2-7, with 12 positions matching TRBD2. The CDR3 covers 15 residues. The germline gives CDR1 WNHNN, CDR2 SYGVQD (reference sequence). The V and J ends lost 6 bases and 2 bases, in that order; junction bases with no gene match: 5. CDR3 sequence (DNA): TGCGCCAGCAGCGCACTAGCGGGAGGAGCCTACGAGCAGTACTTC. It translates to CASSALAGGAYEQYF.

V gene TRBV4-2 combines with J gene TRBJ2-7, with 10 nucleotides matching TRBD2. Trimming removed 4 bases from V and 3 bases from J; junction bases left unmatched: 9. The CDR3 consists of 16 residues. Germline CDR1 is LGHNA and CDR2 is YNFKEQ. The DNA for the CDR3 is TGTGCCAGCAGCCTGACGGGGGCTAGCGGGAGCTACGAGCAGTACTTC. Translation: CASSLTGASGSYEQYF.

V usage is TRBV5-1 and J usage is TRBJ1-4; 11 bases map to TRBD1. Germline V lookup: CDR1 SGHRS, CDR2 YFSETQ. The CDR3 is made up of 14 amino acids. With 4 bases clipped from V and 8 bases from J, the junction kept 4 bases outside the gene matches. The CDR3 nucleotides are TGCGCCAGCAGCCCCGGACAGGGGGCGGAAAAACTGTTTTTT. Protein product: CASSPGQGAEKLFF.

This clone was counted a single time. The chain combines TRBV20-1 with TRBJ2-1; TRBD1 is a possible D gene (5 bases). CDR1 and CDR2 from the germline V gene are DFQATT and SNEGSKA (reference sequence). The CDR3 has 11 residues. Trimming shortened V by 0 bases and J by 14 bases, and 11 bases separated the two germline ends. This CDR3 reads CSARDQAGKFF. The CDR3 coding sequence is TGCAGTGCTAGAGATCAGGCAGGGAAGTTCTTC.

This chain links TRBV13 with TRBJ2-3; possible D gene TRBD2, 6 bases. V was clipped by 5 bases and J by 1 base, with 10 bases between them. Germline loops: CDR1 PRHDT, CDR2 FYEKMQ (reference sequence). The length of the CDR3 is 14 residues. CDR3 sequence (DNA): TGTGCCAGCAGCATGGGAGGTGGCACAGATACGCAGTATTTT. It specifies CASSMGGGTDTQYF.

The chain employs TRBV7-2 and TRBJ2-7; 7 bases line up with TRBD1. In germline, CDR1 is SGHTA, CDR2 FQGNSA. The CDR3 is 14 amino acids. J lost 0 bases, V lost 5 bases, and 4 bases had no gene match. CDR3 sequence reads: CASSAGQVSYEQYF. In nucleotides, the CDR3 is TGTGCCAGCAGCGCCGGACAGGTCTCCTACGAGCAGTACTTC.

The V gene is TRBV19, the J gene TRBJ2-2; D perhaps matches TRBD2 (6 bases). Trimming stripped 5 bases from V and 2 bases from J, with 18 bases between. CDR3 length: 17 amino acids. Germline loops: CDR1 LNHDA, CDR2 SQIVND (reference sequence). CDR3 loop: CASSSPGLPKNTGELFF. The CDR3 DNA reads TGTGCCAGTAGTTCTCCCGGACTACCTAAAAACACCGGGGAGCTGTTTTTT. The full variable domain, completed using reference TRBV19 and TRBJ2-2, is DGGITQSPKYLFRKEGQNVTLSCEQNLNHDAMYWYRQDPGQGLRLIYYSQIVNDFQKGDIAEGYSVSREKKESFPLTVTSAQKNPTAFYLCASSSPGLPKNTGELFFGEGSRLTVL.

This sequence joins TRBV28 and TRBJ1-4; tentatively, D is TRBD1 (6 bases). CDR1 and CDR2 from the germline V gene are MDHEN and SYDVKM. The length of the CDR3 is 16 residues. Trimming shortened V by 4 bases and J by 4 bases, and 16 bases separated the two germline ends. The CDR3 spells CASSYLGAALNEKLFF. CDR3 in DNA: TGTGCCAGCAGTTACTTGGGGGCCGCCCTTAATGAAAAACTGTTTTTT. The variable domain in full, with the rest retrieved from reference TRBV28 and TRBJ1-4, is DVKVTQSSRYLVKRTGEKVFLECVQDMDHENMFWYRQDPGLGLRLIYFSYDVKMKEKGDIPEGYSVSREKKERFSLILESASTNQTSMYLCASSYLGAALNEKLFFGSGTQLSVL.

This rearrangement joins TRBV9 to TRBJ1-1, with TRBD1 as a possible D gene (5 bases). V shed 0 bases and J shed 4 bases, with 16 bases lying between them. Germline CDR1 and CDR2: SGDLS and YYNGEE. This CDR3 is 16 amino acids long. Written as DNA, the CDR3 is TGTGCCAGCAGCGTAGAGCACCGCCCGGGGGGCACTGAAGCTTTCTTT. It is translated as CASSVEHRPGGTEAFF.

V and J are TRBV7-8 and TRBJ1-2; D is perhaps TRBD1 (5 bases). V was pared by 5 bases and J by 8 bases, with 18 bases between. This CDR3 has 14 amino acids. Germline CDR1 reads SGHVS; CDR2 reads FQNEAQ. The CDR3 bases are TGTGCCAGCAGCCCCGGTTACGCGGGGGAAGGCTACACCTTC. This encodes CASSPGYAGEGYTF.

There are a few counts of this clone. V usage is TRBV6-5 and J usage is TRBJ1-4; no clear D gene. Germline loops: CDR1 MNHEY, CDR2 SVGAGI. This CDR3 comprises 12 residues. Trimming left V 8 bases short and J 4 bases short, with 8 bases between. The CDR3 loop reads CASSRGNEKLFF. CDR3 coding DNA: TGTGCCAGCTCGCGGGGTAATGAAAAACTGTTTTTT.

J is TRBJ2-7 and V is TRBV7-9; 9 bases are a match to TRBD2. The CDR3 loop spans 17 amino acids. With V trimmed by 5 bases and J by 4 bases, 15 bases remained unmatched. Germline loops: CDR1 SEHNR, CDR2 FQNEAQ (reference sequence). CDR3: CASSGWGLREGLYEQYF. The DNA of the CDR3 is TGTGCCAGCAGCGGATGGGGTTTGCGGGAGGGCCTGTACGAGCAGTACTTC.

This chain uses TRBV9 with TRBJ2-3; 8 bases are a match to TRBD1. The V gene end was trimmed by 4 bases and the J gene end by 0 bases; junction bases not matched to a gene: 13. The CDR3 consists of 18 residues. Looked up from germline, CDR1 is SGDLS and CDR2 is YYNGEE. The CDR3 DNA sequence: TGTGCCAGCAGCCCACCCTGGGGCCGGACAGGGAGCACAGATACGCAGTATTTT. It is translated as CASSPPWGRTGSTDTQYF.

V and J are TRBV28 and TRBJ1-4, with a tentative D call TRBD1 (5 bases). The CDR3 extends over 13 amino acids. Trimming left V 5 bases short and J 8 bases short, with 12 bases between. Germline V gene data show CDR1 as MDHEN and CDR2 as SYDVKM. The CDR3 coding sequence is TGTGCCAGCAGTCTGCCGGGGGACGAAAAACTGTTTTTT. It codes for CASSLPGDEKLFF.

The chain couples TRBV28 to TRBJ1-3; D is undetermined. The ends were cut back, 0 bases at V and 9 bases at J, with 12 bases in the middle. Germline V gene data show CDR1 as MDHEN and CDR2 as SYDVKM. The CDR3 contains 14 residues. The CDR3 nucleotides are TGTGCCAGCAGTTTATGGGAACGGTCGGGCACCATATATTTT. Its translation is CASSLWERSGTIYF.

The V and J genes are TRBV30 and TRBJ2-7; D is perhaps TRBD2 (6 bases). V was shortened by 2 bases and J by 2 bases, with 16 bases between the two germline ends. Germline CDR1 GTSNPN, CDR2 SVGIG (reference sequence). The CDR3 extends over 15 amino acids. CDR3 sequence reads: CAWSTTGTRTYEQYF. For the CDR3, the DNA is TGTGCCTGGAGTACCACCGGGACTCGGACCTACGAGCAGTACTTC. The full variable domain, its missing parts supplied by reference TRBV30 and TRBJ2-7, is SQTIHQWPATLVQPVGSPLSLECTVEGTSNPNLYWYRQAAGRGLQLLFYSVGIGQISSEVPQNLSASRPQDRQFILSSKKLLLSDSGFYLCAWSTTGTRTYEQYFGPGTRLTVT.